Below, 8 T cell receptor beta chains from the same sample are listed, as sequenced in a study of T cells after yellow fever vaccination. TCRdb ran MiXCR on the 5' RACE reads and lists one entry per CDR3 protein. The sample lists about 94,000 distinct CDR3 sequences; almost 9% were seen once. The material sequenced was CD8+ T cells not binding an NS4B(214-222) dextramer, sorted from PBMCs, taken approximately 16 days after the first yellow fever vaccination. Receptors were obtained from a man aged 18 to 30 who received the YFV17D yellow fever vaccine.

This chain links TRBV13 with TRBJ1-2; D uncertain. The CDR3 has 13 residues. The germline CDR1 and CDR2 sequences are PRHDT and FYEKMQ (reference sequence). V lost 6 bases and J lost 6, with 14 bases in between. Here the CDR3 reads CASRAQDLNGYTF. CDR3 nucleotides: TGTGCCAGCAGAGCGCAGGACCTAAATGGCTACACCTTC.

The genes are TRBV7-9 and TRBJ1-1, with D possibly being TRBD1 (6 bases). V was shortened by 8 bases and J by 2 bases, with 12 bases between the two germline ends. The CDR3 runs to 13 residues. CDR1 is SEHNR and CDR2 is FQNEAQ in the germline V gene (reference sequence). CDR3 DNA: TGTGCCAGCCCCCGGGGGGCAAACACTGAAGCTTTCTTT. Translating gives CASPRGANTEAFF.

This clonotype was observed a handful of times. The genes are TRBV29-1 and TRBJ2-1, with 9 bases lining up with TRBD1. Per germline, CDR1 SQVTM and CDR2 ANQGSEA. The CDR3 spans 13 residues. The V segment lost 5 bases and the J segment 4 bases; nucleotides outside the gene matches: 3. The chain's CDR3 is CSVWTGEYNEQFF. Written as DNA, the CDR3 is TGCAGCGTTTGGACAGGGGAATACAATGAGCAGTTCTTC.

This chain joins TRBV4-2 and TRBJ2-3; a possible D gene is TRBD2 (5 bases). Trimming removed 6 bases from V and 1 base from J, with 14 bases in between. CDR3 size: 15 residues. Germline V gene data show CDR1 as LGHNA and CDR2 as YNFKEQ. The CDR3 DNA sequence: TGTGCCAGCAGAGCCACATTCGGGGGCACAGATACGCAGTATTTT. Its translation: CASRATFGGTDTQYF.

This clonotype has only a few counts. This chain connects TRBV5-4 to TRBJ2-3; D gene ambiguous. Looked up from germline, CDR1 is SGHNT and CDR2 is YYREEE (reference sequence). V was clipped by 6 bases and J by 0 bases, with 11 bases between them. The CDR3 is 14 amino acids. Here the CDR3 reads CASTGGPSTDTQYF. The CDR3 DNA follows: TGTGCCAGCACCGGCGGACCTAGCACAGATACGCAGTATTTT.

This clonotype was counted ten times or more. The rearrangement uses TRBV7-3 and TRBJ2-2, with TRBD2 matching 10 bases. The CDR3 loop spans 17 amino acids. Germline CDR1 and CDR2: SGHTA and FQGTGA. V shed 5 bases and J 4 bases; nucleotides not matched to a gene: 10. The CDR3 nucleotides read TGTGCCAGCAGCCCGAGTCTAGCGGGGGCCCTCACCGGGGAGCTGTTTTTT. It encodes CASSPSLAGALTGELFF.

This chain joins TRBV12-3 or TRBV12-4 and TRBJ2-3, with a possible D match to TRBD1 (6 bases). V was clipped by 6 bases and J by 0 bases, with 13 bases between them. The CDR3 extends over 15 amino acids. CDR3 coding DNA: TGTGCCAGCAGGCGGACAGATCCTAGCACAGATACGCAGTATTTT. It specifies CASRRTDPSTDTQYF.

This chain joins TRBV11-2 and TRBJ2-2, with D uncertain. Trimming took 0 bases from V and 0 from J, leaving 11 bases between them. The CDR3 totals 17 residues. In germline, CDR1 is SGHAT, CDR2 FQNNGV. CDR3 protein: CASSLEAGLTNTGELFF. The CDR3 coding sequence is TGTGCCAGCAGCTTAGAAGCCGGCCTAACGAACACCGGGGAGCTGTTTTTT. The whole variable domain, filled in from reference TRBV11-2 and TRBJ2-2, reads EAGVAQSPRYKIIEKRQSVAFWCNPISGHATLYWYQQILGQGPKLLIQFQNNGVVDDSQLPKDRFSAERLKGVDSTLKIQPAKLEDSAVYLCASSLEAGLTNTGELFFGEGSRLTVL.